These T cell receptor beta chains were read from a single sample in a study of cytomegalovirus exposure and HLA in healthy donors. Assay: immunoSEQ multiplex PCR; the TCRdb copy retains only in-frame clones and omits some. The data contain around 100,000 clones, 74% of them seen just once; the ten biggest clones take up around 5%. Sequences were obtained from PBMCs. These receptors all stem from a young man in good health and CMV-seropositive. Both conserved end residues are part of each CDR3. The order of the fields is J gene, V gene, D gene, clone size, CDR3 DNA, CDR3 protein. D genes are given only for firm matches. Where a row states a size, it is once, few, many or the class of an expanded clone; other rows omit it.

J: TRBJ2-1; V: TRBV7-2; D: TRBD2; size: NA; DNA: TGTGCCAGCAGTTCTAGCGGGGGGACGAATGAGCAGTTCTTC; CDR3: CASSSSGGTNEQFF
J: TRBJ1-5; V: TRBV7-2; D: NA; size: many; DNA: TGTGCCAGCAGTTTGACAGCCTCCAATCAGCCCCAGCATTTT; CDR3: CASSLTASNQPQHF
J: TRBJ1-1; V: TRBV6-5; D: TRBD1; size: NA; DNA: TGTGCCACTTCCAGGGGGCTGGACACTGAAGCTTTCTTT; CDR3: CATSRGLDTEAFF
J: TRBJ2-3; V: TRBV29-1; D: TRBD2; size: NA; DNA: TGCAGCGGGGTAATGGCGGGGGGGCCAACAGATACGCAGTATTTT; CDR3: CSGVMAGGPTDTQYF
J: TRBJ1-5; V: TRBV4-1; D: NA; size: NA; DNA: TGCGCCAGCAGCCAAGAACAGGGCTATAGCAATCAGCCCCAGCATTTT; CDR3: CASSQEQGYSNQPQHF
J: TRBJ2-2; V: TRBV6-1; D: NA; size: few; DNA: TGTGCCAGCAGTACGTGGACTACGAACACCGGGGAGCTGTTTTTT; CDR3: CASSTWTTNTGELFF
J: TRBJ1-1; V: TRBV6-1; D: NA; size: NA; DNA: TGTGCCAGCAGTGAAGGCGTACCAGGGGAGAACACTGAAGCTTTCTTT; CDR3: CASSEGVPGENTEAFF
J: TRBJ2-1; V: TRBV10-3; D: NA; size: NA; DNA: TGTGCCATCAGGGATGGGGGAGGCAATGAGCAGTTCTTC; CDR3: CAIRDGGGNEQFF
J: TRBJ1-6; V: TRBV2; D: TRBD1; size: NA; DNA: TGTGCCAGCAGTGTAGGGGACAGGGGCAATTCACCCCTCCACTTT; CDR3: CASSVGDRGNSPLHF
J: TRBJ1-2; V: TRBV7-2; D: NA; size: many; DNA: TGTGCCAGCAGCTTAGCAGGGTCAGGGGGCTACACCTTC; CDR3: CASSLAGSGGYTF
J: TRBJ1-2; V: TRBV30; D: NA; size: NA; DNA: TGTGCCTGCCCTTCGACGACGGGGAGCCGGCGTGGCTACACCTTC; CDR3: CACPSTTGSRRGYTF
J: TRBJ2-7; V: TRBV10-3; D: NA; size: NA; DNA: TGTGCCATCAGTGACTCAGGCCGCGAGTACGAGCAGTACTTC; CDR3: CAISDSGREYEQYF
J: TRBJ2-5; V: TRBV9; D: TRBD1; size: once; DNA: TGTGCCAGCAGCGCCCCGGGACAGCAAGAGACCCAGTACTTC; CDR3: CASSAPGQQETQYF
J: TRBJ1-6; V: TRBV27; D: NA; size: NA; DNA: TGTGCCAGCAGTTTAAGCCCTCGATTCTCCTATAATTCACCCCTCCACTTT; CDR3: CASSLSPRFSYNSPLHF
J: TRBJ1-5; V: TRBV5-4; D: TRBD1; size: NA; DNA: TGTGCCAGCAGTTCGGACAGGGGGGATAGCCAGCCCCAGCATTTT; CDR3: CASSSDRGDSQPQHF
J: TRBJ1-2; V: TRBV20-1; D: NA; size: NA; DNA: TGCAGTGCTTACGACAGCTATGGCTACACCTTC; CDR3: CSAYDSYGYTF
J: TRBJ1-2; V: TRBV6-1; D: TRBD1; size: NA; DNA: TGTGCCAGCGTGGGACAGGGGGCCTTTGGTGGCTACACCTTC; CDR3: CASVGQGAFGGYTF
J: TRBJ2-3; V: TRBV9; D: TRBD1; size: NA; DNA: TGTGCCAGCAGCGTAGTCGTCGGACAGGGGGCAACAGATACGCAGTATTTT; CDR3: CASSVVVGQGATDTQYF
J: TRBJ2-5; V: TRBV12-2; D: NA; size: NA; DNA: TGTGCAAGTCGCTTAGGGGGGACAGGGGAAGAGACCCAGTACTTC; CDR3: CASRLGGTGEETQYF
J: TRBJ1-1; V: TRBV18; D: NA; size: NA; DNA: TGTGCCAGCTCACCTAGGACTGAGAACACTGAAGCTTTCTTT; CDR3: CASSPRTENTEAFF
J: TRBJ2-2; V: TRBV19; D: NA; size: NA; DNA: TGTGCCAGTGGGAGGGACAATTGGGCCGGGGAGCTGTTTTTT; CDR3: CASGRDNWAGELFF
J: TRBJ2-3; V: TRBV4-1; D: TRBD2; size: once; DNA: TGCGCCAGCAGCCAACTAGCACTAGCGGTCACAGATACGCAGTATTTT; CDR3: CASSQLALAVTDTQYF
J: TRBJ1-3; V: TRBV5-1; D: TRBD1; size: NA; DNA: TGCGCCAGCAGCGAGGGGACAGGCTTAGGAAACACCATATATTTT; CDR3: CASSEGTGLGNTIYF
J: TRBJ2-7; V: TRBV6-5; D: TRBD2; size: NA; DNA: TGTGCCAGCATGAGTCGGCGCAGCGGGGTGTACGAGCAGTACTTC; CDR3: CASMSRRSGVYEQYF
J: TRBJ2-2; V: TRBV19; D: TRBD1; size: few; DNA: TGTGCCAGTAGTGCATCGGACAGGACGAACACCGGGGAGCTGTTTTTT; CDR3: CASSASDRTNTGELFF
J: TRBJ1-1; V: TRBV6-1; D: NA; size: NA; DNA: TGTGCCAGCAGGCGAGGAGAGGGCACTGAAGCTTTCTTT; CDR3: CASRRGEGTEAFF
J: TRBJ2-7; V: TRBV27; D: TRBD1; size: NA; DNA: TGTGCCAGCAGTTGGGGGACAGGTAGCTCCTACGAGCAGTACTTC; CDR3: CASSWGTGSSYEQYF
J: TRBJ2-1; V: TRBV11-2; D: TRBD2; size: NA; DNA: TGTGCCAGCAGCTTAACCGCCCGCCACATTAGCGGGGAGCAGTTCTTC; CDR3: CASSLTARHISGEQFF
J: TRBJ1-1; V: TRBV28; D: TRBD1; size: NA; DNA: TGTGCCAGCAGCAGGGGGTCGCATCCTGAAGCTTTCTTT; CDR3: CASSRGSHPEAFF
J: TRBJ2-1; V: TRBV5-4; D: NA; size: NA; DNA: TGTGCCAGCAGCTTGGCGGGGTGGCCCCAGTCCTACAATGAGCAGTTCTTC; CDR3: CASSLAGWPQSYNEQFF
J: TRBJ1-1; V: TRBV7-8; D: TRBD1; size: NA; DNA: TGTGCCAGCAGTATAGGACAGGCCCGTCGGTGGACTGAAGCTTTCTTT; CDR3: CASSIGQARRWTEAFF
J: TRBJ2-7; V: TRBV11-2; D: NA; size: NA; DNA: TGTGCCAGCAGCTTAGATAGGGGCCCATCTGACGAGCAGTACTTC; CDR3: CASSLDRGPSDEQYF